The T cell receptor (beta chain) described here comes from a study of beta chain features in type 1 diabetes. As for the study in general: In age, gender and cell yields, patients were similar to healthy donors. General study results and limits: Diminished insertions and augmented deletions at VDJ junctions characterized type 1 diabetes patients.

Since all of the isolated RNA was reverse transcribed, expressed TCRB transcripts were what got sequenced. Deep immunoSEQ sequencing covered naive, central memory and regulatory T cell samples. Repertoires were generated with immunoSEQ multiplex PCR, while TCRdb's copy carries only in-frame clones and drops some. The sample has some 900,000 clones, roughly 17% seen once. CD45RO/CCR7/CD25/CD127/CD95/CD27 sorting isolated CD4+ naive, central memory, regulatory and stem cell-like memory cells. Comment on this clone: Antigen: not known.

The clonotype was recovered from a woman under 30 in good health. The sequenced sample consisted of naive CD4+ T cells from blood.

As DNA, the CDR3 is TGTGCCAGCAGTGAAGCTTCCGCGGCAGGGTGGGGTGAGCAGTTCTTC. The encoded protein is CASSEASAAGWGEQFF. V gene TRBV25-1 combines with J gene TRBJ2-1, with D possibly TRBD1 on 5 matching bases. The CDR3 has 16 residues. The V end was cut by 2 bases, the J end by 9 bases, with 20 bases between. Germline V lookup: CDR1 MGHDK, CDR2 SYGVNS.